The present TCR beta chain was sequenced within a study of blood T cell repertoires in COVID-19. The overall study: T cells, B-cell-depleted T cells, or PBMCs supplied cDNA or gDNA.

Participant-reported clinical history was the basis for cohort assignment. Two negative PCRs, clearance, or symptom resolution were required of recovered Cohort 3 donors. Per the original data handling: Researchers report that nucleated cell counts were estimated from reference gene primer amplification. Libraries were prepared by immunoSEQ multiplex PCR; TCRdb keeps only in-frame clonotypes and omits some of them. The DNA gave D and trimming, while V, J and clone size come from that table. The table lists 150,000 or so clones, less than 90% of them singletons. The sequencing input was PBMCs or T cells enriched from blood (not recorded which). The TCR originated in a woman between 45 and 65 years old who had recovered from COVID-19.

The CDR3 coding sequence is TGTGCCAGCAGCCCTACCCCCTTTGATACGCAGTATTTT. This encodes CASSPTPFDTQYF. The chain has TRBV12-3 or TRBV12-4 and TRBJ2-3; D gene uncertain. V lost 6 bases and J lost 6, with 13 bases in between. The CDR3 consists of 13 residues.